Listed here are 18 T cell receptor beta chains from one sample, sequenced in a study of molecular identifiers for immune sequencing clone quantification. TCRdb processed the PCR reads anew with MiXCR; each CDR3 protein has one entry. Of hundreds of thousands of distinct CDR3 sequences listed, about 25% are singletons. The specimen was naive CD8+ T cells from blood, with Jurkat cell RNA spiked in. The subset denotes: FACS-sorted CD8+CD4-CCR7+CD45RA+ naive T cells. Receptor source: a human donor in good health. Some libraries in this study had Jurkat cell RNA spiked in.

This clonotype has only a few counts. The chain joins TRBV7-9 to TRBJ2-7, with TRBD2 as a possible D gene (7 bases). This CDR3 has 17 residues. V lost 5 bases and J lost 0, with 20 bases in between. The germline gives CDR1 SEHNR, CDR2 FQNEAQ (reference sequence). The CDR3 DNA is TGTGCCAGCAGCCTCCTGGGGGGGGGCAAAAGCTCCTACGAGCAGTACTTC. Amino acid sequence: CASSLLGGGKSSYEQYF.

This chain joins TRBV19 and TRBJ2-7, with D perhaps TRBD2 (6 bases). The germline V gene encodes CDR1 LNHDA and CDR2 SQIVND (reference sequence). V was cut by 5 bases and J by 4 bases, with 15 bases left in between. CDR3 length: 14 amino acids. The CDR3 region has the DNA TGTGCCAGTAGTCCGCGGGACGGATTTTACGAGCAGTACTTC. It is translated as CASSPRDGFYEQYF.

This clonotype was counted at least ten times. The chain joins TRBV7-9 to TRBJ2-3; 7 nucleotides agree with TRBD2. The CDR3 is 14 residues long. The germline gives CDR1 SEHNR, CDR2 FQNEAQ (reference sequence). The J segment lost 2 bases and the V segment lost 8 bases, leaving 7 bases of the junction unmatched. The DNA of the CDR3 is TGTGCCAGCGGTCCGAGCGGGGACACAGATACGCAGTATTTT. Its translation: CASGPSGDTDTQYF.

This clonotype appeared many times. V gene TRBV5-4 combines with J gene TRBJ2-3, with 8 nucleotides matching TRBD2. The germline gives CDR1 SGHNT, CDR2 YYREEE (reference sequence). J was trimmed by 2 bases and V by 3 bases; bases with no gene match: 8. This CDR3 has 16 residues. CDR3 residues: CASSSERETSTDTQYF. CDR3 bases: TGTGCCAGCAGCTCGGAGCGGGAGACCTCCACAGATACGCAGTATTTT.

On this clonotype: A read error may be the cause here, since a much bigger clone is one base away. CDR3 coding DNA: TGTGCCAGCTCCGCCGGGACTAGCAGTGGGTGGACAGATACGCCGTATTTT. Its protein is CASSAGTSSGWTDTPYF. This sequence joins TRBV6-6 and TRBJ2-3; 9 bases agree with TRBD2. The CDR3 is 17 residues long. The germline V gene encodes CDR1 MNHNY and CDR2 SVGAGI (reference sequence).

The chain couples TRBV9 to TRBJ2-6; D may be TRBD1 (6 bases). Trimming removed 0 bases from V and 4 bases from J, with 17 bases in between. This CDR3 has 18 amino acids. Germline V gives CDR1 SGDLS, CDR2 YYNGEE. The CDR3 DNA sequence: TGTGCCAGCAGCGTAGAGGCAGGGGCCATCGCGGGGGCCAACGTCCTGACTTTC. Protein product: CASSVEAGAIAGANVLTF. The whole variable domain, remainder taken from reference TRBV9 and TRBJ2-6, is DSGVTQTPKHLITATGQRVTLRCSPRSGDLSVYWYQQSLDQGLQFLIQYYNGEERAKGNILERFSAQQFPDLHSELNLSSLELGDSALYFCASSVEAGAIAGANVLTFGAGSRLTVL.

This clonotype has at least ten counts. This chain connects TRBV29-1 to TRBJ2-7; D unclear. The CDR3 extends over 12 amino acids. The germline V gene encodes CDR1 SQVTM and CDR2 ANQGSEA. The V and J ends lost 0 bases and 4 bases respectively, with 7 bases between them. In nucleotides, the CDR3 is TGCAGCGTTGAAGAAGTCGGGTACGAGCAGTACTTC. Its translation is CSVEEVGYEQYF.

The rearrangement joins TRBV6-6 to TRBJ1-3; TRBD1 agrees at 10 bases. V lost 1 base and J lost 3; bases outside the gene matches: 9. Germline V gene sequence: CDR1 MNHNY, CDR2 SVGAGI (reference sequence). The length of the CDR3 is 18 residues. The CDR3 nucleotides read TGTGCCAGCAGTTACTTGGGAAGCGGGACAGGGGTTGGAAACACCATATATTTT. Protein: CASSYLGSGTGVGNTIYF.

This chain joins TRBV19 and TRBJ1-4; D ambiguous. CDR3 length: 13 residues. Trimming removed 3 bases at V and 5 bases at J, with 7 bases between. In germline, CDR1 is LNHDA, CDR2 SQIVND (reference sequence). CDR3 in DNA: TGTGCCAGTAGTATTGGCGGGAATGAAAAACTGTTTTTT. This codes for CASSIGGNEKLFF. Drawing the rest from reference TRBV19 and TRBJ1-4, the complete variable domain is DGGITQSPKYLFRKEGQNVTLSCEQNLNHDAMYWYRQDPGQGLRLIYYSQIVNDFQKGDIAEGYSVSREKKESFPLTVTSAQKNPTAFYLCASSIGGNEKLFFGSGTQLSVL.

The sample holds many counts of this clonotype. The chain joins TRBV7-2 to TRBJ2-1; 10 nucleotides line up with TRBD2. This CDR3 is built from 16 residues. CDR1 and CDR2 from the germline V gene are SGHTA and FQGNSA. With 1 base clipped from V and 9 bases from J, the junction kept 9 bases outside the gene matches. The CDR3 region has the DNA TGTGCCAGCAGCTTAGGTCCAGCGGGGGGGCCTAGTGAGCAGTTCTTC. Residues: CASSLGPAGGPSEQFF. Variable domain in full (rest from reference TRBV7-2 and TRBJ2-1): GAGVSQSPSNKVTEKGKDVELRCDPISGHTALYWYRQSLGQGLEFLIYFQGNSAPDKSGLPSDRFSAERTGGSVSTLTIQRTQQEDSAVYLCASSLGPAGGPSEQFFGPGTRLTVL.

This clonotype occurred many times. The V and J genes are TRBV6-1 and TRBJ1-5; no clear D. Between the trimmed V and J ends, which lost 3 bases and 7 bases, there was a span of 4 bases. This CDR3 region has 11 residues. Germline V gene lookup returns CDR1 MNHNS and CDR2 SASEGT. CDR3 nucleotide sequence: TGTGCCAGCAGTGATTTCCAGCCCCAGCATTTT. The encoded protein is CASSDFQPQHF.

As to this clonotype: One end of the junction does not line up with germline, which may come from a read error. The V and J genes are TRBV5-3 and TRBJ2-3; possibly TRBD2 for D (6 bases). TRBV5-3 is designated an ORF whose function remains uncertain. CDR3 length equals 15 residues. Here the CDR3 reads CASSLGDSSADTQYF. Written as DNA, the CDR3 is TGTGCCAGCAGCTTAGGGGACTCTAGCGCAGATACGCAGTATTTT.

This clonotype showed up just a few times. The rearrangement links TRBV19 to TRBJ2-3; D unresolved. The CDR3 has 13 residues. V lost 3 bases, J lost 1 base, and 5 bases lay in between. Germline V gene sequence: CDR1 LNHDA, CDR2 SQIVND (reference sequence). This chain's CDR3 is CASSIRGTDTQYF. CDR3 nucleotides: TGTGCCAGTAGTATTAGGGGCACAGATACGCAGTATTTT.

Notes on this clonotype: With a much larger clone just one base away, this may be a read error. The rearrangement joins TRBV6-2 or TRBV6-3 to TRBJ2-3; D gene uncertain. Germline assignment: CDR1 MNHEY and CDR2 SVGEGT. The CDR3 is 13 amino acids. CDR3 sequence: CTSSAHEADTQYF. The CDR3 coding sequence is TGTACCAGCAGTGCCCATGAGGCAGATACGCAGTATTTT.

This clonotype was detected many times. The chain joins TRBV6-5 to TRBJ2-6; no clear D gene. Trimming shortened V by 7 bases and J by 0 bases, and 19 bases separated the two germline ends. This CDR3 is 18 amino acids long. Germline-derived CDR1 and CDR2 are MNHEY and SVGAGI. The CDR3 is CASTPWLTAPSGANVLTF. The DNA of the CDR3 is TGTGCCAGCACCCCCTGGCTGACTGCACCCTCTGGGGCCAACGTCCTGACTTTC.

As concerns this clonotype: An end of the junction differs from the germline gene, which may be a read error. J is TRBJ2-7 and V is TRBV27, with TRBD2 as a possible D gene (5 bases). CDR3 length: 15 residues. The germline V gene has CDR1 MNHEY and CDR2 SMNVEV (reference sequence). The CDR3 protein is CAGSPWGAFTYEQYF. In nucleotides, the CDR3 is TGTGCCGGCAGCCCTTGGGGAGCGTTCACCTACGAGCAGTACTTC.

This clonotype was counted between two and nine times. The chain recombines TRBV27 with TRBJ1-2; 9 positions agree with TRBD1. J gave up 7 bases and V 5 bases, and 8 bases lay outside the gene matches. The CDR3 runs to 14 residues. The germline CDR1 and CDR2 sequences are MNHEY and SMNVEV (reference sequence). The CDR3 region is CASSHGQGISGYTF. CDR3 nucleotide sequence: TGTGCCAGCAGTCACGGACAGGGGATAAGTGGCTACACCTTC.

As for this clonotype: A much larger clone lies one base from this, so it may be a read error. The chain is built from TRBV12-3 or TRBV12-4 and TRBJ1-1, with 10 positions matching TRBD1. Trimming cost V 4 bases and J 5 bases; bases outside gene matches: 13. This CDR3 spans 17 amino acids. The chain's CDR3 is CASSSGGQGRTVTEAFF. In nucleotides, the CDR3 is TGTGCCAGCAGTTCCGGGGGACAGGGGCGGACGGTTACTGAAGCTTTCTTT.